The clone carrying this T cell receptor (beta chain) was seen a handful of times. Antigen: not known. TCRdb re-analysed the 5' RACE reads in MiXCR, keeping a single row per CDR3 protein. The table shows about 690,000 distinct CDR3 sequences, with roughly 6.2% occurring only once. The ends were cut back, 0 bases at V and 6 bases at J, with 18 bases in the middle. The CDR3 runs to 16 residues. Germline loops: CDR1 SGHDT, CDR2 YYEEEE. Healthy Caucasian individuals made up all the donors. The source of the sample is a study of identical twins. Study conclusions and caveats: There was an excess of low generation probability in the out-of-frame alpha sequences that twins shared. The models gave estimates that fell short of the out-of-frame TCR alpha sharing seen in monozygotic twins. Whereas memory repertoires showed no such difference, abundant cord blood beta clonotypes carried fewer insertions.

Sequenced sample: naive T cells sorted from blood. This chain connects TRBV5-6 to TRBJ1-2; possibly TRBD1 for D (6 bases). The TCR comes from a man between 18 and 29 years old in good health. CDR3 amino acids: CASSLAPGERVHGYTF. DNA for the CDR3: TGTGCCAGCAGCTTGGCGCCAGGGGAGCGGGTGCATGGCTACACCTTC.